This T cell receptor beta chain originates from a study of monozygotic twins with inflammatory bowel disease. In the case of this clonotype: The antigen is not known.

Added by template switching were UMIs that each held a 6-nucleotide sample barcode. TCRdb reprocessed the 5' RACE reads, keeping one entry per CDR3 protein, no DNA. The sample has about 350,000 distinct CDR3 sequences; the top ten hold around 2%. RNA in its total form was extracted from whole blood, and T cells were not sorted. Overall study results and limits: Any single strong signal or clonotype tied to IBD lacked support.

Germline CDR1 and CDR2: SGHRS and YFSETQ. The CDR3 runs to 17 residues. The chain uses TRBV5-1 and TRBJ2-1; as DNA is missing, the TRBD1 call by TCRdb cannot be tested. The TCR originated in a human donor with ulcerative colitis or Crohn's disease, or a healthy co-twin of an affected twin (not recorded which). Sequenced material: blood. CDR3: CASSLARGADMVNEQFF.